Many counts were recorded for the clone carrying this T cell receptor (beta chain). Antigen: not known. This record comes from a study of human T cells and chemical hapten exposure. CDR3 length: 15 residues. J lost 1 base, V lost 5 bases, and 7 bases had no gene match. Per germline, CDR1 DFQATT and CDR2 SNEGSKA (reference sequence). Whole-study results and caveats: Expanded TCRs formed significantly more large CDR3 similarity clusters than controls.

Time point indicated: pre-sensitization, week 0. The treatment: therapeutic diphenylcyclopropenone sensitization with weekly scalp DPC. MiXCR, applied by TCRdb to the RACE reads, yields one record per CDR3 protein. This table holds 380,000 or so distinct CDR3 sequences, about 5% found once. This receptor was obtained from a woman younger than 30 with alopecia areata. Some clones in this sample may be carry-over from other donors' samples. This sample comprised whole blood, obtained in connection with sensitization to the hapten diphenylcyclopropenone (DPC). The chain uses TRBV20-1 and TRBJ1-5; 8 bases agree with TRBD1. The CDR3, as DNA: TGCAGTGCTTCCCGACAGGGGTCGAGCAATCAGCCCCAGCATTTT. This gives the protein CSASRQGSSNQPQHF.